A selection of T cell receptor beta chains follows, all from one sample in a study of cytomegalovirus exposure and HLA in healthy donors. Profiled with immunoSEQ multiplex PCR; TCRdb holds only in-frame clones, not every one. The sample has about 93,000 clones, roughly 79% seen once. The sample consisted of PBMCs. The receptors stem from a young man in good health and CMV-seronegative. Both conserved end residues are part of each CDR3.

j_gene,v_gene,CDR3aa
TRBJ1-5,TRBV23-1,CASSLPGQGVNSNQPQHF
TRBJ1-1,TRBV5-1,CASRPSTINTEAFF
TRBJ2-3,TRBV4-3,CASSQDRLAGWKDTQYF
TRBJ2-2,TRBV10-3,CAISEPSTGGNTGELFF
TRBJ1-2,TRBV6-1,CATLPDRGRTNGYTF
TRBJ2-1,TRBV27,CASSLFERTTEQFF
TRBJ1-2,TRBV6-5,CASSEEGTGSYTF
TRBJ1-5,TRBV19,CASSTHGTGYSNQPQHF
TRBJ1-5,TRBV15,CATSRQGRSNQPQHF
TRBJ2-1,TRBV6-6,CASSYEGLSGRFF
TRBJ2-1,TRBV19,CASSISGTSGVYNEQFF
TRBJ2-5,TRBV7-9,CASSQRRDYQETQYF
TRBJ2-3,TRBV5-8,CASSFGGVLRTDTQYF
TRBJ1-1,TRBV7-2,CASSGQGLPEAFF
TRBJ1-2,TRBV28,CASSRQGYYGYTF
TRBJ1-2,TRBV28,CASSLEGYGYTF
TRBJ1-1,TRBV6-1,CASSAGPRGTEAFF
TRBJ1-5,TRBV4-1,CASSWAGGNQPQHF
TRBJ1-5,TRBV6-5,CASSYDRVQPQHF
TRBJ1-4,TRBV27,CASSFTITRINEKLFF
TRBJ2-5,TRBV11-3,CASSRSGKETQYF
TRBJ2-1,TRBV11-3,CASSHTSGEQFF
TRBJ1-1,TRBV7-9,CSSSPGQAEAFF
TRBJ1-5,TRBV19,CASSLIPGSQPQHF
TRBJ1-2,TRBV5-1,CASSPMAEGYGYTF
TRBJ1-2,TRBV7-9,CASSYGGGTYGYTF
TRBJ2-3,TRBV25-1,CASSKGLAGGDTQYF
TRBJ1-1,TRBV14,CASSQSGVGKAFF
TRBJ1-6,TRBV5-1,CASSSEDRADNSPLHF
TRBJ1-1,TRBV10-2,CASSRDRMNTEAFF
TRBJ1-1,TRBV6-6,CASSYAMTGFEAFF
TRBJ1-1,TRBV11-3,CASSQRWQGGEAFF
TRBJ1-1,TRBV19,CASSIGGVRRTEAFF
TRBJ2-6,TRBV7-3,CASSEDPPVANVLTF
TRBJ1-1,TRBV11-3,CASSFRTALNTEAFF
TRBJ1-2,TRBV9,CASRSQGAEYGYTF
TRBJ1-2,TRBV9,CASTSGQGGNYGYTF
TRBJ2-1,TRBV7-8,CASSLNPRASGKYEQFF
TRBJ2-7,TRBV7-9,CATDPGGVSYEQYF
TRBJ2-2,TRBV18,CASSPPRKTGRGGELFF
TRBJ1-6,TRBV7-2,CASSVRSGQGISYNSPLHF
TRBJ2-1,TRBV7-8,CASSLAVTAGGVYNEQFF
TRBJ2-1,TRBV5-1,CASSFYLAGVVYNEQFF
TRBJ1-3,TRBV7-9,CASSPGSISGNTIYF
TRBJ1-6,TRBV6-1,CASSEDTQRQSKSLHF
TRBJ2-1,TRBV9,CASSADRAGSYEQFF
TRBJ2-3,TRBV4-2,CASSQDWGQGADTQYF
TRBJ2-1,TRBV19,CASQVSSYNEQFF
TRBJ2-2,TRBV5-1,CASSLIPSGMNTGELFF
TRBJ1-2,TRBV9,CASSVGGRDNYGYTF
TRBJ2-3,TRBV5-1,CASSREDGSIDTQYF
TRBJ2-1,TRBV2,CASSETSGITFASYNEQFF